This T cell receptor (beta chain) was sequenced in a study of CD8+CD57+ T cells in acquired aplastic anemia. Study-level results: Patients had approximately 29 CD8+ CDR3 sequences in common with controls (the shared set). Patients showed no significant difference from controls in CD8+ Simpson's diversity.

Before being chosen for sequencing, patients had shown CD8+CD57+ cell expansion by flow cytometry. Patient blood was sampled before any therapy had been received. V dropped 4 bases and J dropped 7 bases, with 11 bases sitting between them. The CDR3 has 12 amino acids. Germline CDR1 is PRHDT and CDR2 is FYEKMQ (reference sequence). For this clonotype: Its antigen is not known.

It was genomic DNA that served as the template for profiling TCR beta VDJ and CDR3. TCRdb re-analysed the reads in MiXCR, keeping a single row per CDR3 protein. The sample holds 200,000 to 250,000 distinct CDR3 sequences, about 60% seen once. The receptor comes from a human donor with aplastic anemia. The rearrangement uses TRBV13 and TRBJ2-7; possible D gene TRBD1, 5 bases. Sequenced: sorted CD4+, CD8+, or CD8+CD57+ T cells (not recorded which) from PBMCs. CDR3 coding DNA: TGTGCCAGCAGCTCAGGGATGGGGGAGCAGTACTTC. Its translation: CASSSGMGEQYF.